This entry is about one TCR beta chain. Amplification of TCR beta CDR3 regions was performed using RNA transcripts as template. First-round RT-PCR with HTBI primers amplified the TCR CDR3 region. From the multiplex PCR reads, TCRdb called clonotypes with MiXCR, one entry per CDR3 protein. Found here are a few hundred thousand distinct CDR3 sequences, about a sixth of them singletons; the top ten hold roughly 49%. The entry originates in a study of T cells in Graves' hyperthyroidism and ophthalmopathy. The trim removed 8 bases at V and 0 bases at J, leaving 4 bases unmatched. Germline CDR1 MNHNS, CDR2 SASEGT. The CDR3 runs 13 residues.

The genes are TRBV6-1 and TRBJ2-7, with 7 positions matching TRBD1. Sequencing was done on a sample of blood. The sequence was collected from a woman aged 45-59 years with Graves' hyperthyroidism. CDR3 in DNA: TGTGCCAGCGTATCAGGGGGCTCCTACGAGCAGTACTTC. As protein: CASVSGGSYEQYF.